These 30 T cell receptor beta chains came from one sample sequenced in a study of glioma-infiltrating T cells. The iRepertoire nested amplicon-rescue multiplex PCR amplified TCR alpha and beta CDR3s from RNA. TCRdb itself ran the multiplex PCR reads through MiXCR, one entry per CDR3 protein. The sample includes 40,000 or so distinct CDR3 sequences, more than 20% seen only once; the top ten take less than 7%. The sample was glioma tissue, nonneoplastic brain tissue, or PBMCs (not recorded which). The receptors here all came from a human donor with low-grade glioma or glioblastoma, undergoing nonglioma brain surgery, or in good health (not recorded which).

In this sample, this clonotype turned up many times. The chain links TRBV20-1 to TRBJ1-3; D is unresolved. CDR1 is DFQATT, CDR2 SNEGSKA, per germline (reference sequence). Trimming cost V 0 bases and J 2 bases, with 8 bases left between them. CDR3 length: 14 residues. CDR3 sequence (DNA): TGCAGTGCTAGAGACGCCAGCCCTGGAAACACCATATATTTT. The encoded protein is CSARDASPGNTIYF.

This clonotype has just one count. A much larger clone differs by one base, so this may be a read error. CDR3 sequence (DNA): TGTGCCAGCAGCTTGCCAGGGCTTGAAGGGACCCAGTACTTC. Protein product: CASSLPGLEGTQYF. This sequence joins TRBV5-6 and TRBJ2-5; D may be TRBD1 (5 bases). CDR3 length: 14 residues. Trimming left V 1 base short and J 7 bases short, with 14 bases between. Per the germline V gene, CDR1 is SGHDT and CDR2 is YYEEEE.

This clonotype has a count of ten or more. The chain joins TRBV20-1 to TRBJ1-1; D call uncertain. CDR3 length: 14 amino acids. V lost 0 bases and J lost 4, with 12 bases in between. Germline V gene data show CDR1 as DFQATT and CDR2 as SNEGSKA (reference sequence). The CDR3 bases are TGCAGTGCTAGAGATAAGTCGAGGGCCACTGAAGCTTTCTTT. It specifies CSARDKSRATEAFF.

To note about this clonotype: A single base separates this from a much larger clone, so it may be a read error. The V and J genes are TRBV5-4 and TRBJ2-3; D may be TRBD1 or TRBD2 (5 bases each). CDR3 length: 13 amino acids. CDR1 and CDR2 from the germline V gene are SGHNT and YYREEE (reference sequence). V was pared by 4 bases and J by 14 bases, with 20 bases between. CDR3 residues: CASSPVDSGGLYF. The CDR3, as DNA: TGTGCCAGCAGCCCCGTAGACAGTGGCGGACTGTATTTT.

By frequency in the sample, this clonotype is medium-sized. The chain joins TRBV28 to TRBJ2-7; D is unresolved. Trimming took off 5 bases at V and 0 bases at J, with 11 bases between the two ends. Germline V gives CDR1 MDHEN, CDR2 SYDVKM. This CDR3 contains 14 residues. The CDR3 nucleotides read TGTGCCAGCAGTGACAAGACCATCTCCTACGAGCAGTACTTC. Protein: CASSDKTISYEQYF.

This clonotype has at least ten counts. The chain employs TRBV15 and TRBJ2-7, with no clear D. The germline V and J ends were trimmed by 0 bases and 6 bases, with 6 bases remaining between them. The CDR3 has 12 amino acids. From germline, CDR1 is LNHNV and CDR2 YYDKDF (reference sequence). The DNA of the CDR3 is TGTGCCACCAGCAGAGATGGGTTCGAGCAGTACTTC. This encodes CATSRDGFEQYF. Together with reference TRBV15 and TRBJ2-7, the CDR3 gives the full variable domain: DAMVIQNPRYQVTQFGKPVTLSCSQTLNHNVMYWYQQKSSQAPKLLFHYYDKDFNNEADTPDNFQSRRPNTSFCFLDIRSPGLGDTAMYLCATSRDGFEQYFGPGTRLTVT.

Note on this clonotype: A much larger clone lies one base from this, so it may be a read error. The chain couples TRBV5-1 to TRBJ1-1; D is unclear. CDR3 size: 15 residues. Germline CDR1 reads SGHRS; CDR2 reads YFSETQ. V was shortened by 5 bases and J by 8 bases, with 22 bases between the two germline ends. The CDR3 DNA is TGCGCCAGCAGTCCTTTTCCGGGCAGCCGCTACGAAGCTTTCTTT. The encoded protein is CASSPFPGSRYEAFF.

This clonotype was counted at least ten times. The chain carries TRBV7-2 and TRBJ2-7, with 7 bases fitting TRBD2. Germline V gives CDR1 SGHTA, CDR2 FQGNSA. V was pared by 4 bases and J by 0 bases, with 6 bases of the junction left unmatched. There are 15 residues in the CDR3. In DNA form, the CDR3 reads TGTGCCAGCAGCTCTGGGGGGGGAAGCTCCTACGAGCAGTACTTC. Translation: CASSSGGGSSYEQYF. Full variable domain (outside the CDR3, taken from reference TRBV7-2 and TRBJ2-7): GAGVSQSPSNKVTEKGKDVELRCDPISGHTALYWYRQSLGQGLEFLIYFQGNSAPDKSGLPSDRFSAERTGGSVSTLTIQRTQQEDSAVYLCASSSGGGSSYEQYFGPGTRLTVT.

Regarding this clonotype: Germline and junction disagree at one end, which may indicate a read error. The V gene is TRBV7-6, the J gene TRBJ1-6; D is possibly TRBD1 (5 bases). The CDR3 sequence is 13 residues long. Germline CDR1 reads SGHVS; CDR2 reads FNYEAQ. CDR3 nucleotide sequence: TGCGCCACTACAGGCGATAGGGGTCCACCCCTCCACTTT. Translation gives CATTGDRGPPLHF. The whole variable domain, filled in from reference TRBV7-6 and TRBJ1-6, reads GAGVSQSPRYKVTKRGQDVALRCDPISGHVSLYWYRQALGQGPEFLTYFNYEAQQDKSGLPNDRFSAERPEGSISTLTIQRTEQRDSAMYRCATTGDRGPPLHFGNGTRLTVT.

This clonotype was detected ten times or more. The CDR3 spells CATSDPRGRKDTQYF. CDR3 coding DNA: TGTGCCACCAGTGATCCTAGGGGGCGGAAAGATACGCAGTATTTT. The chain employs TRBV24-1 and TRBJ2-3; 7 bases are shared with TRBD1. This CDR3 contains 15 residues. Losses at the gene ends were 3 bases for V and 5 bases for J; bases not matched to a gene: 7. Germline V lookup: CDR1 KGHDR, CDR2 SFDVKD.

This clonotype was observed many times. DNA for the CDR3: TGTGCCAGCAGTTTAGTTTTGATGCGGCAGGGGCACAATCAGCCCCAGCATTTT. Translated: CASSLVLMRQGHNQPQHF. The chain couples TRBV12-3 or TRBV12-4 to TRBJ1-5, with a possible D match to TRBD1 (6 bases). V was shortened by 1 base and J by 3 bases, with 19 bases between the two germline ends. This CDR3 comprises 18 residues.

This clonotype has a handful of counts. The V call is TRBV4-2, the J call TRBJ2-1; the D gene is possibly TRBD2 (7 bases). Germline V gene sequence: CDR1 LGHNA, CDR2 YNFKEQ. The ends were cut back, 0 bases at V and 5 bases at J, with 17 bases in the middle. This CDR3 spans 17 amino acids. In DNA, the CDR3 is TGTGCCAGCAGCCAAGATCAGGGGAGACTAGCCCACAATGAGCAGTTCTTC. Its translation: CASSQDQGRLAHNEQFF.

This clonotype was counted ten times or more. The chain recombines TRBV6-1 with TRBJ2-6, with TRBD2 as a possible D gene (6 bases). CDR3 length equals 16 residues. V lost 4 bases to trimming and J lost 4 bases, with 14 bases between them. Germline V gene sequence: CDR1 MNHNS, CDR2 SASEGT. CDR3 in amino acids: CASSANGGSGANVLTF. Written as DNA, the CDR3 is TGTGCCAGCAGTGCTAATGGAGGGTCCGGGGCCAACGTCCTGACTTTC.

This clonotype qualifies as medium-sized. This chain connects TRBV27 to TRBJ2-5; unclear D gene. V dropped 7 bases and J dropped 5 bases, with 5 bases sitting between them. In germline, CDR1 is MNHEY, CDR2 SMNVEV (reference sequence). The CDR3 spans 10 residues. The CDR3 here is CASTWETQYF. The DNA of the CDR3 is TGTGCCAGCACCTGGGAGACCCAGTACTTC.

This clonotype was counted between two and nine times. This chain links TRBV12-3 or TRBV12-4 with TRBJ2-1; D might be TRBD1 or TRBD2, each matching 5 bases. The CDR3 runs to 14 residues. Trimming pared 6 bases from V and 8 bases from J, leaving 17 bases between. CDR3 bases: TGTGCCAGCAGAGGAGTCCGGGGCAAGGATGAGCAGTTCTTC. Its translation is CASRGVRGKDEQFF.

This clonotype was seen ten or more times. The chain has TRBV7-9 and TRBJ2-4; a possible D gene is TRBD1 (6 bases). The CDR3 runs to 14 residues. Trimming stripped 6 bases from V and 6 bases from J, with 15 bases between. Germline V lookup: CDR1 SEHNR, CDR2 FQNEAQ (reference sequence). The CDR3 DNA reads TGTGCCAGCAGTCCGACAGGAACTGTAAACATTCAGTACTTC. Its protein product is CASSPTGTVNIQYF.

V is TRBV29-1 and J is TRBJ1-4; tentatively, D is TRBD1 (6 bases). Germline-derived CDR1 and CDR2 are SQVTM and ANQGSEA. The length of the CDR3 is 11 residues. V shed 7 bases and J shed 5 bases, with 8 bases lying between them. This CDR3 reads CSAGQNEKLFF. DNA of the CDR3: TGCAGCGCCGGACAGAATGAAAAACTGTTTTTT.

This clonotype was counted between two and nine times. The chain couples TRBV19 to TRBJ2-7; the D is unclear. The V gene lost 4 bases and the J gene lost 2 bases, with 9 bases spanning the gap. Germline V gene data show CDR1 as LNHDA and CDR2 as SQIVND (reference sequence). This CDR3 contains 13 residues. The CDR3 DNA is TGTGCCAGTAGTAAAACACCTACCTACGAGCAGTACTTC. This encodes CASSKTPTYEQYF.

About this clonotype: Germline is not matched at one junction end, which may reflect a read error. This sequence joins TRBV11-1 and TRBJ2-5; tentatively, D is TRBD1 (5 bases). The germline gives CDR1 SGHAT, CDR2 FQDESV (reference sequence). CDR3 length: 14 residues. This CDR3 reads CASNDSRAQETQYF. CDR3 coding DNA: TGTGCCAGCAACGACAGCAGGGCGCAAGAGACCCAATACTTC.

Ten or more counts support this clonotype. The chain employs TRBV3-1 and TRBJ2-1; the D is unclear. The germline CDR1 and CDR2 sequences are LGHDT and YNNKEL (reference sequence). The CDR3 loop spans 17 amino acids. V was clipped by 0 bases and J by 3 bases, with 15 bases between them. The CDR3 region is CASSQDWASRSYNEQFF. CDR3 in DNA: TGTGCCAGCAGCCAAGATTGGGCTTCTCGTAGCTACAATGAGCAGTTCTTC.

About this clonotype itself: Just one base apart from a much larger clone, this may be a read error. The genes are TRBV4-1 and TRBJ2-7, with 7 positions matching TRBD1. CDR1 and CDR2 (germline): MGHRA, YSYEKL. CDR3 length: 14 residues. The CDR3 DNA follows: TGCGCCAGCAGCCCGCTACAGGGGACCTACAAGCAGTACTTC. Its translation: CASSPLQGTYKQYF.

As for this clonotype: This may be a read error: a much more frequent sequence differs by one nucleotide. Since the CDR3 does not end with the conserved phenylalanine or tryptophan, this likely comes from a read error. This rearrangement joins TRBV19 to TRBJ1-2, with D unresolved. Trimming pared 6 bases from V and 5 bases from J, leaving 10 bases between. From germline, CDR1 is LNHDA and CDR2 SQIVND (reference sequence). This CDR3 contains 12 residues. The CDR3 nucleotides are TGTGCCAGTAGCTCCTGGGAATATGGCTACACCTTA. Translation: CASSSWEYGYTL.

V is TRBV30 and J is TRBJ1-1; no clear D. There are 11 residues in the CDR3. Per the germline V gene, CDR1 is GTSNPN and CDR2 is SVGIG (reference sequence). The germline V and J ends were trimmed by 6 bases and 5 bases, with 10 bases remaining between them. CDR3 sequence: CACHGLTEAFF. CDR3 nucleotides: TGTGCCTGTCACGGGTTGACTGAAGCTTTCTTT.

This clonotype was detected many times. The DNA of the CDR3 is TGTGCCAGTTACAGGGGGCCTGACACTGAAGCTTTCTTT. Translating gives CASYRGPDTEAFF. The chain employs TRBV18 and TRBJ1-1, with 9 bases aligning to TRBD1. V dropped 9 bases and J dropped 3; count of bases not matched to a gene: 5. The length of the CDR3 is 13 residues. Germline loops: CDR1 KGHSH, CDR2 LQKENI. The full variable domain, in which reference TRBV18 and TRBJ1-1 provide the parts outside the CDR3, is NAGVMQNPRHLVRRRGQEARLRCSPMKGHSHVYWYRQLPEEGLKFMVYLQKENIIDESGMPKERFSAEFPKEGPSILRIQQVVRGDSAAYFCASYRGPDTEAFFGQGTRLTVV.

This clonotype was recorded at least ten times. V and J are TRBV20-1 and TRBJ2-7, with a possible D match to TRBD2 (5 bases). Trimming shortened V by 1 base and J by 2 bases, and 9 bases separated the two germline ends. The CDR3 is 13 residues long. Germline CDR1 DFQATT, CDR2 SNEGSKA (reference sequence). CDR3 in amino acids: CSARAGSTYEQYF. The CDR3 coding sequence is TGCAGTGCTAGAGCTGGGAGCACCTACGAGCAGTACTTC.

As regards this clonotype: A much larger clonotype is one base distant, so this may be a read error. The chain links TRBV18 to TRBJ2-7; 10 bases are shared with TRBD1. This CDR3 is built from 15 residues. CDR1 and CDR2 from the germline V gene are KGHSH and LQKENI. Trimming took 2 bases from V and 3 from J; bases not matched to a gene: 4. The CDR3 protein is CASSPTGTGDYEQYF. DNA for the CDR3: TGTGCCAGCTCACCAACCGGGACAGGGGACTACGAGCAGTACTTC. Looking up the rest from reference TRBV18 and TRBJ2-7 gives the full variable domain: NAGVMQNPRHLVRRRGQEARLRCSPMKGHSHVYWYRQLPEEGLKFMVYLQKENIIDESGMPKERFSAEFPKEGPSILRIQQVVRGDSAAYFCASSPTGTGDYEQYFGPGTRLTVT.

As concerns this clonotype: Relative to the germline gene, one junction end is altered; a read error may explain this. This chain joins TRBV5-1 and TRBJ2-1, with D perhaps assigned TRBD1 or TRBD2 (6 bases each). The V gene's germline CDR1 is SGHRS and CDR2 YFSETQ. The CDR3 totals 15 residues. The CDR3 here is CASSLEGGPIYEQLF. In nucleotides, the CDR3 is TGCGCCAGCAGCTTGGAAGGGGGGCCAATCTATGAGCAGCTCTTC.

Points on this clonotype: Relative to the germline gene, one junction end is altered; a read error may explain this. V and J are TRBV6-1 and TRBJ1-1; D possibly corresponds to TRBD1 (6 bases). CDR3 length: 15 residues. The V gene's germline CDR1 is MNHNS and CDR2 SASEGT. CDR3 nucleotide sequence: TGTGCCAGCAGTTATAAGGGGGGGCTTAACACTAAAGCTTTCTTT. Translation: CASSYKGGLNTKAFF.

This clonotype was seen at least ten times. This sequence joins TRBV20-1 and TRBJ2-7, with 11 bases matching TRBD1. The CDR3 length is 14 residues. Trimming cost V 6 bases and J 2 bases; bases outside gene matches: 6. CDR1 DFQATT and CDR2 SNEGSKA come from the germline V gene (reference sequence). The CDR3: CSARPGQGAYEQYF. CDR3 in DNA: TGCAGTGCCCGACCGGGACAGGGGGCCTACGAGCAGTACTTC.

The chain joins TRBV2 to TRBJ2-2; D not certain. This CDR3 comprises 15 residues. In germline, CDR1 is SNHLY, CDR2 FYNNEI. V was trimmed by 6 bases and J by 6 bases, leaving 17 bases between them. The CDR3 coding sequence is TGTGCCAGCAGCTTGGATATACAAGGATCCGGGGAGCTGTTTTTT. This encodes CASSLDIQGSGELFF. Drawing the rest from reference TRBV2 and TRBJ2-2, the complete variable domain is EPEVTQTPSHQVTQMGQEVILRCVPISNHLYFYWYRQILGQKVEFLVSFYNNEISEKSEIFDDQFSVERPDGSNFTLKIRSTKLEDSAMYFCASSLDIQGSGELFFGEGSRLTVL.